One sample yielded the 13 T cell receptor beta chains listed below, sequenced in a study of T cell responses to AZD1222 COVID-19 vaccine. Here immunoSEQ multiplex PCR was the method, and the copy in TCRdb shows in-frame clones only, minus some. The repertoire holds about 100,000 clones, with roughly 85% as singletons. The sequencing here drew on peripheral blood, taken 28 days after the second AZD1222 dose. These receptors all stem from an adult who received the AZD1222 COVID-19 vaccine.

The chain uses TRBV6-5 and TRBJ1-4; 9 bases map to TRBD1. The CDR3 contains 15 residues. V trimming: 6 bases; J trimming: 5 bases; junction bases outside the gene matches: 7. Germline V lookup: CDR1 MNHEY, CDR2 SVGAGI. CDR3 sequence: CASRPHRGLNEKLFF. The DNA for the CDR3 is TGTGCCAGCAGACCCCACAGGGGGCTGAATGAAAAACTGTTTTTT.

This chain connects TRBV29-1 to TRBJ1-4, with D maybe TRBD1 (6 bases). This CDR3 is built from 14 residues. Germline CDR1 SQVTM, CDR2 ANQGSEA. V gave up 6 bases and J gave up 0 bases, with 11 bases separating them. As DNA, the CDR3 is TGCAGCGTCGGACAGTTTGCAACTAATGAAAAACTGTTTTTT. This encodes CSVGQFATNEKLFF.

The CDR3 DNA reads TGTGCCAGCTCACCAAGGATGGGGTTCGGGGGCTCGAACACTGAAGCTTTCTTT. This sequence encodes CASSPRMGFGGSNTEAFF. The rearrangement links TRBV18 to TRBJ1-1, with D possibly matching TRBD1 (6 bases). This CDR3 spans 18 amino acids. Germline CDR1 KGHSH, CDR2 LQKENI. Trimming took 2 bases from V and 1 from J, leaving 20 bases between them.

This chain links TRBV25-1 with TRBJ2-2; D gene unclear. The ends were cut back, 6 bases at V and 5 bases at J, with 10 bases in the middle. Germline values: CDR1 MGHDK, CDR2 SYGVNS. CDR3 length: 13 amino acids. This CDR3 is CASRIERTGELFF. The CDR3 DNA reads as TGTGCCAGCAGGATAGAGAGGACCGGGGAGCTGTTTTTT.

The chain employs TRBV5-4 and TRBJ1-2; D is perhaps TRBD1 (6 bases). The germline V gene encodes CDR1 SGHNT and CDR2 YYREEE (reference sequence). The V end was cut by 3 bases, the J end by 4 bases, with 10 bases between. The CDR3 contains 13 residues. CDR3 DNA sequence: TGTGCCAGCAGCTCAGGGGCGAGCTATGGCTACACCTTC. Its translation is CASSSGASYGYTF. The entire variable domain, with the rest obtained from reference TRBV5-4 and TRBJ1-2, is as follows: ETGVTQSPTHLIKTRGQQVTLRCSSQSGHNTVSWYQQALGQGPQFIFQYYREEENGRGNFPPRFSGLQFPNYSSELNVNALELDDSALYLCASSSGASYGYTFGSGTRLTVV.

The rearrangement uses TRBV5-5 and TRBJ1-1; a weak D match, TRBD1 (6 bases). Germline values: CDR1 SGHKS, CDR2 YYEKEE (reference sequence). CDR3 length: 15 amino acids. The V end lost 0 bases, the J end lost 5 bases, and 14 bases lay between the germline ends. DNA for the CDR3: TGTGCCAGCAGCTTGGTCCTGGGGGCTTGGACTGAAGCTTTCTTT. It codes for CASSLVLGAWTEAFF. The variable domain in full, with the rest retrieved from reference TRBV5-5 and TRBJ1-1, is DAGVTQSPTHLIKTRGQQVTLRCSPISGHKSVSWYQQVLGQGPQFIFQYYEKEERGRGNFPDRFSARQFPNYSSELNVNALLLGDSALYLCASSLVLGAWTEAFFGQGTRLTVV.

This clone was recorded only once. This chain connects TRBV4-1 to TRBJ2-1, with D maybe TRBD2 (6 bases). Looked up from germline, CDR1 is MGHRA and CDR2 is YSYEKL. This CDR3 has 15 amino acids. Deletions cut 2 bases from V and 1 base from J, with 9 bases between. This CDR3 is CASSQSSGSYNEQFF. CDR3 bases: TGCGCCAGCAGCCAAAGTAGCGGATCCTACAATGAGCAGTTCTTC.

The chain links TRBV4-1 to TRBJ2-2; 13 positions agree with TRBD2. This CDR3 comprises 16 residues. The V gene's germline CDR1 is MGHRA and CDR2 YSYEKL. With V trimmed by 4 bases and J by 6 bases, 5 bases remained unmatched. The DNA for the CDR3 is TGCGCCAGCAGCCCACCGGGACTAGCGGGATCCGGGGAGCTGTTTTTT. Translated, it gives CASSPPGLAGSGELFF.

Written as DNA, the CDR3 is TGTGCCAGCAGTTCGCCGGGGGCCAGGGGCACTGAAGCTTTCTTT. It translates to CASSSPGARGTEAFF. This chain uses TRBV6-6 with TRBJ1-1; maybe TRBD1 (6 bases). Germline V gives CDR1 MNHNY, CDR2 SVGAGI (reference sequence). The CDR3 length is 15 residues. V shed 4 bases and J shed 4 bases, with 16 bases lying between them.

The V call is TRBV7-2, the J call TRBJ1-5; D unclear. Germline CDR1 and CDR2: SGHTA and FQGNSA. The CDR3 has 15 amino acids. V was cut by 1 base and J by 4 bases, with 11 bases left in between. This CDR3 is CASSLGQSGNQPQHF. The CDR3 region has the DNA TGTGCCAGCAGCTTAGGCCAGAGTGGGAATCAGCCCCAGCATTTT.

J is TRBJ1-1 and V is TRBV4-1; TRBD1 matches at 7 bases. Germline CDR1 reads MGHRA; CDR2 reads YSYEKL. The junction had 3 bases not matched to a gene; V was cut back by 0 bases and J by 5 bases. The CDR3 length is 14 residues. In DNA form, the CDR3 reads TGCGCCAGCAGCCAAGAATCCAGGGGGACTGAAGCTTTCTTT. Residues: CASSQESRGTEAFF.

The V and J genes are TRBV6-2 or TRBV6-3 and TRBJ2-1; TRBD2 agrees at 8 bases. In germline, CDR1 is MNHEY, CDR2 SVGEGT. This CDR3 has 14 residues. V lost 6 bases and J lost 5; bases outside the gene matches: 6. Written as DNA, the CDR3 is TGTGCCAGCAGGCCTAGCGGGCCTCACAATGAGCAGTTCTTC. Amino acid sequence: CASRPSGPHNEQFF.

The genes are TRBV7-8 and TRBJ2-3; TRBD2 matches 7 bases. There are 18 residues in the CDR3. The V gene's germline CDR1 is SGHVS and CDR2 FQNEAQ. J gave up 0 bases and V 4 bases, and 13 bases lay outside the gene matches. This CDR3 reads CASSSLLGGPASTDTQYF. CDR3 nucleotides: TGTGCCAGCAGCTCCCTGTTGGGAGGGCCGGCCAGCACAGATACGCAGTATTTT.